This T cell receptor (beta chain) was sequenced in a study of blood T cell repertoires in COVID-19. Study details: Both acute and convalescent COVID-19 samples were obtained from the United States, Italy and Spain. Sample material is recorded as cDNA or gDNA derived from T cells, B-cell-depleted T cells, or PBMCs.

The CDR3 has 13 amino acids. V was cut by 4 bases and J by 2 bases, with 8 bases left in between. Germline values: CDR1 WNHNN, CDR2 SYGVQD (reference sequence). Source study methods: Estimation of nucleated cell counts was performed using reference gene primer amplification. Data came from immunoSEQ multiplex PCR; TCRdb stores just in-frame clones and leaves some out. The V and J calls and clone size come from that table; D and trimming were worked out from the DNA. The table includes some 150,000 clones, about 90% detected once. J is TRBJ1-1 and V is TRBV10-1, with D unresolved. Sample: peripheral blood. The clonotype originates from a woman aged 60-75 years with active or convalescent COVID-19. CDR3 bases: TGCGCCAGCAGTGTTGGCATCAACACTGAAGCTTTCTTT. It encodes CASSVGINTEAFF.